This TCR beta chain was documented in a study of T cells in Graves' hyperthyroidism and ophthalmopathy. Study-level information: Peripheral blood was collected at initial diagnosis, before any treatment.

Template material for amplifying TCR beta CDR3 regions consisted of RNA transcripts. In the first-round RT-PCR of the TCR CDR3, the HTBI primer set was used. TCRdb recomputed calls from the multiplex PCR reads with MiXCR, one row per CDR3 protein. Counted here are approximately 620,000 distinct CDR3 sequences, roughly 14% occurring once; the ten biggest clones make up under 7%. This clonotype was seen repeatedly, ten times or more. Its cognate antigen is unknown. Germline CDR1 reads SGHDT; CDR2 reads YYEEEE. This CDR3 region has 15 residues. Deletions cut 0 bases from V and 5 bases from J, with 12 bases between. Study-wide findings and caveats: The model made its ophthalmopathy prediction, and onset followed a median 6.5 months later.

The chain links TRBV5-6 to TRBJ2-1; possibly TRBD1 for D (5 bases). The sequenced material came from blood. The TCR was taken from a woman aged 25-40 years with Graves' hyperthyroidism that later progressed to Graves' ophthalmopathy. This chain's CDR3 is CASSLAQGLHNEQFF. The CDR3 DNA follows: TGTGCCAGCAGCTTGGCCCAGGGTCTCCACAATGAGCAGTTCTTC.